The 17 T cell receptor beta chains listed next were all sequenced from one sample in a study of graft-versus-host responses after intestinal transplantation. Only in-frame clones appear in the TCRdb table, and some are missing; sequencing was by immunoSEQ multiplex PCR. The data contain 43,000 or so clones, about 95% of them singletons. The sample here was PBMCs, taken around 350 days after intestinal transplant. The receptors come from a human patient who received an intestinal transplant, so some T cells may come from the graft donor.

CDR3: CSVTNRGQAKNIQYF. CDR3 coding DNA: TGCAGCGTTACTAACAGGGGGCAAGCCAAAAACATTCAGTACTTC. V gene TRBV29-1 combines with J gene TRBJ2-4; the match to TRBD1 covers 9 bases. After removal of 5 bases from V and 0 bases from J, the junction contained 5 bases not matched to a gene. Germline values: CDR1 SQVTM, CDR2 ANQGSEA. This CDR3 is built from 15 residues. The full variable domain, completed using reference TRBV29-1 and TRBJ2-4, is SAVISQKPSRDICQRGTSLTIQCQVDSQVTMMFWYRQQPGQSLTLIATANQGSEATYESGFVIDKFPISRPNLTFSTLTVSNMSPEDSSIYLCSVTNRGQAKNIQYFGAGTRLSVL.

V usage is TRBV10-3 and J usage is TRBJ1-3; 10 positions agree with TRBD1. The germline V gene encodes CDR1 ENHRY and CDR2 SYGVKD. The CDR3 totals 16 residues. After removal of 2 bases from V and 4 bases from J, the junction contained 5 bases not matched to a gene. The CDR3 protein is CAISEPDRGQGNTIYF. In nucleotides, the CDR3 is TGTGCCATCAGTGAGCCCGACAGGGGGCAAGGAAACACCATATATTTT.

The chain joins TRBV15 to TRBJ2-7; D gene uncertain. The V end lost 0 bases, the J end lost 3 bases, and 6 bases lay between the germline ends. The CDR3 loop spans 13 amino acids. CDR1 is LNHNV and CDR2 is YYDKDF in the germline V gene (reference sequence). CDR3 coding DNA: TGTGCCACCAGCAGAGAGCACGACTACGAGCAGTACTTC. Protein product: CATSREHDYEQYF.

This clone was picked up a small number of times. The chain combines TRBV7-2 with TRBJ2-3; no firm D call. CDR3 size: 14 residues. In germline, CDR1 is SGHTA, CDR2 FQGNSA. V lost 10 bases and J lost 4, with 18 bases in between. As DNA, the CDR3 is TGTGCCATCCGAAACCGTGGTGGCGCAGATACGCAGTATTTT. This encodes CAIRNRGGADTQYF.

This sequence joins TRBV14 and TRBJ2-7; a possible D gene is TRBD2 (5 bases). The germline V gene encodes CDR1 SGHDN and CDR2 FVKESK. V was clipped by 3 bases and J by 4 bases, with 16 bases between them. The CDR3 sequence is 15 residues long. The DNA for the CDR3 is TGTGCCAGCAGCCAGCGGGTCGCCGGGTTATACGAGCAGTACTTC. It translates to CASSQRVAGLYEQYF.

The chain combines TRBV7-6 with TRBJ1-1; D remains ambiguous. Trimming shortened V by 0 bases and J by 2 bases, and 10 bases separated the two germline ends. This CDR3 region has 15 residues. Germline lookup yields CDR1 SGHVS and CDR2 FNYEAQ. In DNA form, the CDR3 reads TGTGCCAGCAGCTTAGCAGGGAATGCCAACACTGAAGCTTTCTTT. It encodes CASSLAGNANTEAFF.

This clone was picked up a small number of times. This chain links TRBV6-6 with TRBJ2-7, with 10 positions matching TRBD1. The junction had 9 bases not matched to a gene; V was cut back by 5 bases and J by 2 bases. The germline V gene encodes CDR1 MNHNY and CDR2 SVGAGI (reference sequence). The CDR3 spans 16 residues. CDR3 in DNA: TGTGCCAGCAGTGGCTCCGGGACAGGGGACCCCTACGAGCAGTACTTC. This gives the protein CASSGSGTGDPYEQYF.

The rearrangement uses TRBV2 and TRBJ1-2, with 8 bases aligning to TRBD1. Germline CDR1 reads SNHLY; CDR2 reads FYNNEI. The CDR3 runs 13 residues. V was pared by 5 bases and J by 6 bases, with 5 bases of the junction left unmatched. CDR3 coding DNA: TGTGCCAGCAGTTCTACAGGGGGGAATGGCTACACCTTC. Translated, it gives CASSSTGGNGYTF.

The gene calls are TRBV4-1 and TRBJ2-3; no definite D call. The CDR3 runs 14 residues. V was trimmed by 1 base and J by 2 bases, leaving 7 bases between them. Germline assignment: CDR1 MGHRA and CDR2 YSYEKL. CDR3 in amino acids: CASSQVGITDTQYF. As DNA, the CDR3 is TGCGCCAGCAGCCAAGTTGGTATCACAGATACGCAGTATTTT.

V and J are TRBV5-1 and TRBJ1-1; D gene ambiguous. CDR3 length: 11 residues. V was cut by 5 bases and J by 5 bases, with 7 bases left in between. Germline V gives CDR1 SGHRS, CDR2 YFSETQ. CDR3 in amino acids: CASRQSTEAFF. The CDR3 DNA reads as TGCGCCAGCAGGCAGTCAACTGAAGCTTTCTTT.

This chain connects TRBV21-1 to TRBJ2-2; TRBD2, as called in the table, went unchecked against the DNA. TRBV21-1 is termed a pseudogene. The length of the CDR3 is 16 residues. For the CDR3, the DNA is TGTGCCAGCAGCAAAGTCTGTAGAGGGCTCGCCGGGGAGCTGTTTTTT. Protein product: CASSKVCRGLAGELFF.

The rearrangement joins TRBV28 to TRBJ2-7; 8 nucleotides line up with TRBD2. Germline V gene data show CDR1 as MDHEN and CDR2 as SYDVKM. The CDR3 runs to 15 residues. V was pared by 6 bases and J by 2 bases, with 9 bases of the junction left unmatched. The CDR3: CASRLTGGLAYEQYF. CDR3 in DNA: TGTGCCAGCAGGCTCACGGGAGGGCTGGCCTACGAGCAGTACTTC. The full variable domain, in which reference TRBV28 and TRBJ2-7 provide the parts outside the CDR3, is DVKVTQSSRYLVKRTGEKVFLECVQDMDHENMFWYRQDPGLGLRLIYFSYDVKMKEKGDIPEGYSVSREKKERFSLILESASTNQTSMYLCASRLTGGLAYEQYFGPGTRLTVT.

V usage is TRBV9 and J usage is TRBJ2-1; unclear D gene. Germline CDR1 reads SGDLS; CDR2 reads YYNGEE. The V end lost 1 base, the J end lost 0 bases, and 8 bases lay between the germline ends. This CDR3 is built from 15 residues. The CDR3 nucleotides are TGTGCCAGCAGCGTAAGGGAAAGCTCCTACAATGAGCAGTTCTTC. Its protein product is CASSVRESSYNEQFF.

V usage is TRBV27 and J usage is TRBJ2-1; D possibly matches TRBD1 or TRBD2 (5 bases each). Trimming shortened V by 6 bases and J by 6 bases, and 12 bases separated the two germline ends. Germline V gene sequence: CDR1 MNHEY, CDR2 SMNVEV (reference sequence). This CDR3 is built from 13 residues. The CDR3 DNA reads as TGTGCCAGCAGGATCAACGGGGCCAATGAGCAGTTCTTC. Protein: CASRINGANEQFF.

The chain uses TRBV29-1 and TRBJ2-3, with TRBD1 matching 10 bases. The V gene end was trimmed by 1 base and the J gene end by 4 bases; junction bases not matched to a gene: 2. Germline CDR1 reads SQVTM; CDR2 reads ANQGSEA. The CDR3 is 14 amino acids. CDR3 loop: CSVEGGTGADTQYF. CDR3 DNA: TGCAGCGTTGAAGGAGGGACAGGGGCAGATACGCAGTATTTT.

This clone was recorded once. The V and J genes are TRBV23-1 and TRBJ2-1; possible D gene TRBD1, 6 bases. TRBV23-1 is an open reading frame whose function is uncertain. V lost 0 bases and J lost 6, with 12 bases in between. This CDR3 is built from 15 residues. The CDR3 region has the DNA TGCGCCAGCAGTCAATCGGGGGCGAGGGGCAATGAGCAGTTCTTC. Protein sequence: CASSQSGARGNEQFF.

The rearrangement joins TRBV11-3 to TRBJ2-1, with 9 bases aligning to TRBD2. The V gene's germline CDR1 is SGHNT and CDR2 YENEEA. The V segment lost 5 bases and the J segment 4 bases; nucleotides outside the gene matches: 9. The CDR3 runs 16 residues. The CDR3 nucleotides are TGTGCCAGCAGCCCCCTGGCGGGAGGGCCGTACAATGAGCAGTTCTTC. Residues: CASSPLAGGPYNEQFF. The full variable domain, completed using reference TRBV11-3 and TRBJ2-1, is EAGVVQSPRYKIIEKKQPVAFWCNPISGHNTLYWYLQNLGQGPELLIRYENEEAVDDSQLPKDRFSAERLKGVDSTLKIQPAELGDSAVYLCASSPLAGGPYNEQFFGPGTRLTVL.